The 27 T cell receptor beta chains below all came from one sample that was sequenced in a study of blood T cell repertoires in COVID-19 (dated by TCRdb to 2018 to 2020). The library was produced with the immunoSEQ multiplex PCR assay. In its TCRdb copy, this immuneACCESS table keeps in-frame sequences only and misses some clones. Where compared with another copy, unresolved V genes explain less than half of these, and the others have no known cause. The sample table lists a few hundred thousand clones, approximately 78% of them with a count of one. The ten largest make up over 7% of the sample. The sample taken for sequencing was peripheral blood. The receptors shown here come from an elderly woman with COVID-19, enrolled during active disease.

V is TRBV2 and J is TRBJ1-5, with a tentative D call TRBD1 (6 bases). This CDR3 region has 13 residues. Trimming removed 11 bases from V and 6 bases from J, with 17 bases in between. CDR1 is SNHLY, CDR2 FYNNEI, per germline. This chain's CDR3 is CACREGVGQPQHF. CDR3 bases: TGTGCCTGCCGGGAGGGGGTAGGTCAGCCCCAGCATTTT.

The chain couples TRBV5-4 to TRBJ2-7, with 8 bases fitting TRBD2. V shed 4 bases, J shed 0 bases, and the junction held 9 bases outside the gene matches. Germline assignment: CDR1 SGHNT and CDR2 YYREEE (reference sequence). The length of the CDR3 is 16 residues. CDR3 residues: CASSPEGGRSSYEQYF. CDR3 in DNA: TGTGCCAGCAGCCCGGAGGGCGGGAGGAGCTCCTACGAGCAGTACTTC. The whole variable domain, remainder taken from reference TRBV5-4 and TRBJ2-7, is ETGVTQSPTHLIKTRGQQVTLRCSSQSGHNTVSWYQQALGQGPQFIFQYYREEENGRGNFPPRFSGLQFPNYSSELNVNALELDDSALYLCASSPEGGRSSYEQYFGPGTRLTVT.

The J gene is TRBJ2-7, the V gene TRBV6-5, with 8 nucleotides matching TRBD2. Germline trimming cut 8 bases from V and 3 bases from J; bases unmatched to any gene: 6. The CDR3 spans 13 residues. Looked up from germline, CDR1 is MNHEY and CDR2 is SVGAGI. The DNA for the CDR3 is TGTGCCAGCGGACTAGCAGGCTTCTACGAGCAGTACTTC. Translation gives CASGLAGFYEQYF.

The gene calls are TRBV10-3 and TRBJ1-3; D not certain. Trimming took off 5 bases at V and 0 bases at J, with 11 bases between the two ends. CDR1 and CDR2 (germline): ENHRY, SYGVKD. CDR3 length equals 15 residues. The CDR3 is CAISWELVSGNTIYF. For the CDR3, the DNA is TGTGCCATCAGTTGGGAGTTGGTCTCTGGAAACACCATATATTTT.

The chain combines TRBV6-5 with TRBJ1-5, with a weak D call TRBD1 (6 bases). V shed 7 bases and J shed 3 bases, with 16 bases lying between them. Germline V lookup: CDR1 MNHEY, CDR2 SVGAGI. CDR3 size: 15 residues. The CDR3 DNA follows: TGTGCCAGCACCTCCAGCGGGGGCTTCAATCAGCCCCAGCATTTT. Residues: CASTSSGGFNQPQHF.

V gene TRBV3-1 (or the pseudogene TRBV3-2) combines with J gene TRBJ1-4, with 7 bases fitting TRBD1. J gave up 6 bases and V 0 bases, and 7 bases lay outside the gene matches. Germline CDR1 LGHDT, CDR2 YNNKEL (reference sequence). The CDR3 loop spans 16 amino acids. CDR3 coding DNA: TGTGCCAGCAGCCAAGATGTACGGCAGGGGGATGAAAAACTGTTTTTT. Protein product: CASSQDVRQGDEKLFF.

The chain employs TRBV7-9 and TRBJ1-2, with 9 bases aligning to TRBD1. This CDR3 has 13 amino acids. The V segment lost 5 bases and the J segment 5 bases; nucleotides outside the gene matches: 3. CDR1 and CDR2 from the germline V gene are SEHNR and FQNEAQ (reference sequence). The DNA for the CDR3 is TGTGCCAGCAGCCCCGGACAGGGGTATGGCTACACCTTC. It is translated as CASSPGQGYGYTF. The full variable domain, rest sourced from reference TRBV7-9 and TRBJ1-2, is DTGVSQNPRHKITKRGQNVTFRCDPISEHNRLYWYRQTLGQGPEFLTYFQNEAQLEKSRLLSDRFSAERPKGSFSTLEIQRTEQGDSAMYLCASSPGQGYGYTFGSGTRLTVV.

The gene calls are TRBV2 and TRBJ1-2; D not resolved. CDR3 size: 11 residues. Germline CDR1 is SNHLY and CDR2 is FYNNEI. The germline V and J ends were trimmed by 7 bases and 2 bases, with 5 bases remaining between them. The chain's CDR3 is CASKQNYGYTF. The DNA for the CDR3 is TGTGCCAGCAAACAGAACTATGGCTACACCTTC.

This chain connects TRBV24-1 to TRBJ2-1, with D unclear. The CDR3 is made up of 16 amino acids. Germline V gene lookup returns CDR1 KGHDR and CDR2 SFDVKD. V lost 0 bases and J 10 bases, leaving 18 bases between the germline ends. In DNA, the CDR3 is TGTGCCACCAGTGATTTGAGGAGAACTAACCTCGAGGAGCAGTTCTTC. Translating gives CATSDLRRTNLEEQFF.

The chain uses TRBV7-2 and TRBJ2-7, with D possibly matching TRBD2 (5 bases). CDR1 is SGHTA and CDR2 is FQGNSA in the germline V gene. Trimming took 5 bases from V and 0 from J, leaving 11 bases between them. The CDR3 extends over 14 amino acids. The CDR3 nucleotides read TGTGCCAGCAGCCCGCCGGGGATCTCCTACGAGCAGTACTTC. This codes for CASSPPGISYEQYF.

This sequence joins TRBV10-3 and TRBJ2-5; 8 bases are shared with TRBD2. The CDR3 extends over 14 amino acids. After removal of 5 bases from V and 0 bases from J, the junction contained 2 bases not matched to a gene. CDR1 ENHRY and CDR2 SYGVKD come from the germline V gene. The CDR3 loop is CAISSGGYQETQYF. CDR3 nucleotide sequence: TGTGCCATCAGTAGCGGGGGTTACCAAGAGACCCAGTACTTC.

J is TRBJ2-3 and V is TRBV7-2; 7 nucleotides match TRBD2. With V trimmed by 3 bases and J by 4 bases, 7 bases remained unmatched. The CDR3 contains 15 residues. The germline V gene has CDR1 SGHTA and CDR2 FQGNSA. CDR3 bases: TGTGCCAGCAGCTTTACCGTAGCGGGCGCAGATACGCAGTATTTT. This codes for CASSFTVAGADTQYF.

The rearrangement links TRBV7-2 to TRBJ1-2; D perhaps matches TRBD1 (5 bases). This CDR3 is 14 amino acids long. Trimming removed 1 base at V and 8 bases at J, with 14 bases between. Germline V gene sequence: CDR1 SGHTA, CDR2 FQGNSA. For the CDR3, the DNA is TGTGCCAGCAGCTTAGATACAGGCTCTTTCGGCTACACCTTC. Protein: CASSLDTGSFGYTF.

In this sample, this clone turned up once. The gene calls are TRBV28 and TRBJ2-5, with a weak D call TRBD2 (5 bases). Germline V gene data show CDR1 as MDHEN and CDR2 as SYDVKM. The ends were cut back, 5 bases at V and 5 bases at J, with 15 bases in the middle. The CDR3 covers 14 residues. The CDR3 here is CASSLNTPGETQYF. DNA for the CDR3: TGTGCCAGCAGTCTCAACACCCCGGGGGAGACCCAGTACTTC.

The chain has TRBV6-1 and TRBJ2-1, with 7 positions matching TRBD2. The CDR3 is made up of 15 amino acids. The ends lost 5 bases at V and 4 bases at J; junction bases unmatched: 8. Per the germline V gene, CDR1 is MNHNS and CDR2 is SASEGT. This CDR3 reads CASSSAGRQYNEQFF. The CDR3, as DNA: TGTGCCAGCAGTTCCGCCGGGAGGCAGTACAATGAGCAGTTCTTC.

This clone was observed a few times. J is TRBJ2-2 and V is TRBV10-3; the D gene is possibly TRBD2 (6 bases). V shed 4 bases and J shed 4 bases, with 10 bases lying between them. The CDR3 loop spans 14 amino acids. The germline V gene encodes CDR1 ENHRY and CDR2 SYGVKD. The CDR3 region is CAISGDLLTGELFF. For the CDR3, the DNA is TGTGCCATCAGTGGGGACTTGCTCACCGGGGAGCTGTTTTTT.

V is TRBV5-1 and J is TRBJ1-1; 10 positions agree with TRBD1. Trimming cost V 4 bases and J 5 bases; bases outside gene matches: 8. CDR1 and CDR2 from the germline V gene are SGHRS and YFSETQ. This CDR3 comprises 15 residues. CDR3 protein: CASSIDRGRGTEAFF. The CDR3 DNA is TGCGCCAGCAGCATCGACAGGGGGCGCGGAACTGAAGCTTTCTTT.

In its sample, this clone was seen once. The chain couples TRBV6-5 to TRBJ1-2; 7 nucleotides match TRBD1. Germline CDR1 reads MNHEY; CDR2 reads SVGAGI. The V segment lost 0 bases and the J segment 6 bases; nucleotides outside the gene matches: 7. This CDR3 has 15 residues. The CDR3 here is CASSYSIQGVDGYTF. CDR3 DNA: TGTGCCAGCAGTTACTCGATTCAGGGGGTCGATGGCTACACCTTC.

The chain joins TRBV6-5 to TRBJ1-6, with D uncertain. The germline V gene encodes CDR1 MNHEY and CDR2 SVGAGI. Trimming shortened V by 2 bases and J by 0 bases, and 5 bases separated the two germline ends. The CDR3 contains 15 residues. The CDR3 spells CASSYVDSYNSPLHF. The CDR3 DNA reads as TGTGCCAGCAGTTACGTAGACTCCTATAATTCACCCCTCCACTTT.

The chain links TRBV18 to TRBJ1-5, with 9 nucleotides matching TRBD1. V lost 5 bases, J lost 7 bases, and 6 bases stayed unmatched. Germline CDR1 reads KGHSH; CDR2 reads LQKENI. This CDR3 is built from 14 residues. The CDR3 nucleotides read TGTGCCAGCTCAACACAGGGGGCTGAGCAGCCCCAGCATTTT. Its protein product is CASSTQGAEQPQHF.

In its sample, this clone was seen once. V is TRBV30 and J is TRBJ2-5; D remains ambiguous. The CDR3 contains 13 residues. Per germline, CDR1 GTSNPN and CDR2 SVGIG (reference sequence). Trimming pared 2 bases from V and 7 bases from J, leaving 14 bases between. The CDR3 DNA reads TGTGCCTGGAGTCCCTCACGCAGTGGGACCCAGTACTTC. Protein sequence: CAWSPSRSGTQYF.

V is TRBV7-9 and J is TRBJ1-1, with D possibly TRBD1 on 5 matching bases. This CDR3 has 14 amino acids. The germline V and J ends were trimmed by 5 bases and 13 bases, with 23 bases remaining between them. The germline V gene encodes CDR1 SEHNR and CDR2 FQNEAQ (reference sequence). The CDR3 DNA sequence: TGTGCCAGCAGCCCAGGCTCCGGACAACTGAAGCTTTTCTTT. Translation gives CASSPGSGQLKLFF. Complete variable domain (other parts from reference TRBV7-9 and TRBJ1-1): DTGVSQNPRHKITKRGQNVTFRCDPISEHNRLYWYRQTLGQGPEFLTYFQNEAQLEKSRLLSDRFSAERPKGSFSTLEIQRTEQGDSAMYLCASSPGSGQLKLFFGQGTRLTVV.

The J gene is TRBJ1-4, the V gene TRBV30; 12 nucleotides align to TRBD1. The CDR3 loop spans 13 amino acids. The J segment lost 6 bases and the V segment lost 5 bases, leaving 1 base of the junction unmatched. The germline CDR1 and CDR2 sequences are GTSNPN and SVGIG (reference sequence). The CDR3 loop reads CAWGTGGHEKLFF. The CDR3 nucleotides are TGTGCCTGGGGGACAGGGGGCCATGAAAAACTGTTTTTT.

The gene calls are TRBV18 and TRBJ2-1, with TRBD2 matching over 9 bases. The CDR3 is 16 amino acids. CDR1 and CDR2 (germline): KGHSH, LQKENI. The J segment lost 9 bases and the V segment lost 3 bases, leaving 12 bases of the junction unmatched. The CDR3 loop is CASSPTLAGAGSEQFF. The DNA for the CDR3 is TGTGCCAGCTCACCTACCTTAGCGGGAGCTGGTAGTGAGCAGTTCTTC.

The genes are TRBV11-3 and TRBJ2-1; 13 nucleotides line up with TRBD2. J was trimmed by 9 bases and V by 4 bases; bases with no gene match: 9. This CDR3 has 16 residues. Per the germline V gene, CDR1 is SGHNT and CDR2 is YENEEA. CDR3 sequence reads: CASSSRLAGGNSEQFF. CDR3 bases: TGTGCCAGCAGCTCCAGACTAGCGGGAGGAAATAGTGAGCAGTTCTTC.

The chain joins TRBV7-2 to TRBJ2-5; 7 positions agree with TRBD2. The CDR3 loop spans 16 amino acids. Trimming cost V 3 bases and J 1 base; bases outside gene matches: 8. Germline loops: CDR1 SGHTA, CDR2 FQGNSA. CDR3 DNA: TGTGCCAGCAGCTTGCGAGCGGGATCCTCCCAAGAGACCCAGTACTTC. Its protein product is CASSLRAGSSQETQYF. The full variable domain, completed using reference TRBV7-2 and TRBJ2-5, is GAGVSQSPSNKVTEKGKDVELRCDPISGHTALYWYRQSLGQGLEFLIYFQGNSAPDKSGLPSDRFSAERTGGSVSTLTIQRTQQEDSAVYLCASSLRAGSSQETQYFGPGTRLLVL.

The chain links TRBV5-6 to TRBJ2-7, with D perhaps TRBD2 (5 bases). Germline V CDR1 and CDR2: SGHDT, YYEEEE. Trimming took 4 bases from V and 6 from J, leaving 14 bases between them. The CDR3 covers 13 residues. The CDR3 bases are TGTGCCAGCAGCCCCCCGGGGTCGGGCGAGCAGTACTTC. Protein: CASSPPGSGEQYF.